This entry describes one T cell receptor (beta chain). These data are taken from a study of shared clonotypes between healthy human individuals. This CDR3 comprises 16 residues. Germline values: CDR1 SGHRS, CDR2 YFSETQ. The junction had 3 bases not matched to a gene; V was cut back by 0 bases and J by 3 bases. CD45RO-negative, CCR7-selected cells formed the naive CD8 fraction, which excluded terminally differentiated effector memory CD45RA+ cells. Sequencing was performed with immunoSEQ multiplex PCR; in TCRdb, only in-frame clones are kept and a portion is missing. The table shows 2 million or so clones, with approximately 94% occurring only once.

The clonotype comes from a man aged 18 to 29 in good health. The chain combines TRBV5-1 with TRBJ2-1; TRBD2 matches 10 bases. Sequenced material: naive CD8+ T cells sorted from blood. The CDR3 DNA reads TGCGCCAGCAGCTTGGGAATAGCGGGAGGCTACAATGAGCAGTTCTTC. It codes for CASSLGIAGGYNEQFF. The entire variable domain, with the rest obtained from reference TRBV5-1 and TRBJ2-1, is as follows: KAGVTQTPRYLIKTRGQQVTLSCSPISGHRSVSWYQQTPGQGLQFLFEYFSETQRNKGNFPGRFSGRQFSNSRSEMNVSTLELGDSALYLCASSLGIAGGYNEQFFGPGTRLTVL.